This is a list of T cell receptor beta chains from one sample in a study of T cells in Graves' hyperthyroidism and ophthalmopathy. TCRdb re-called the multiplex PCR reads with MiXCR, one entry per CDR3 protein. The sample lists under 650,000 distinct CDR3 sequences, about 16% seen once, with around 4% in the top ten. The material sequenced was blood. These receptors were taken from a woman younger than 45 with Graves' hyperthyroidism. Both conserved end residues are part of each CDR3. The D gene is left open where the match is weak.

V gene	CDR3 length	D gene	J gene	CDR3 protein
TRBV3-1	14	.	TRBJ1-2	CASSQPERGTGYTF
TRBV30	11	.	TRBJ1-1	CARSAFIEAFF
TRBV10-3	14	.	TRBJ2-2	CAIRVVLGTGELFF
TRBV2	11	.	TRBJ2-1	CASRGQGFWFF
TRBV12-3/TRBV12-4	14	.	TRBJ1-3	CARGTGRAGNTIYF
TRBV4-1	17	.	TRBJ1-5	CASSQDTAGTSNQPQHF
TRBV7-2	15	.	TRBJ2-3	CASSLSGIETDTQYF
TRBV12-5	16	.	TRBJ2-7	CASGLVSREQSLEQYF
TRBV7-2	15	.	TRBJ1-5	CASSLAVGGSEPQHF
TRBV6-1	17	TRBD2	TRBJ2-4	CASKTGGVRDGKNIQYF
TRBV6-2/TRBV6-3	15	.	TRBJ2-2	CASSYGQGSAGELFF
TRBV20-1	12	.	TRBJ1-2	CSARAGPEAYTF
TRBV29-1	13	.	TRBJ2-3	CSVLGQSTDTQYF
TRBV9	15	.	TRBJ1-1	CASSVVPQGHTEAFF
TRBV12-5	16	.	TRBJ2-7	CASGLVTGRYTTEQYF
TRBV7-2	14	.	TRBJ1-3	CASSFSGPADTIYF
TRBV6-5	13	.	TRBJ1-6	CASSYGVNSPLHF